The 18 T cell receptor beta chains reported below all come from one sample, sequenced in a study of shared clonotypes between healthy human individuals. Clones were sequenced by immunoSEQ multiplex PCR, and TCRdb holds only the in-frame ones, with some missing. The table lists about 2.4 million clones, about 92% of them singletons. Material: naive CD4+ T cells sorted from blood. Subset specified: CD45RA+ positively selected. The source is a man younger than 30 in good health.

The chain recombines TRBV5-6 with TRBJ2-6; TRBD1 might be the D (6 bases). The CDR3 has 15 residues. Germline lookup yields CDR1 SGHDT and CDR2 YYEEEE. V was cut by 4 bases and J by 2 bases, with 10 bases left in between. CDR3 nucleotide sequence: TGTGCCAGCAGCCTGAACAGGGCTGGGGCCAACGTCCTGACTTTC. Amino acids: CASSLNRAGANVLTF.

The V call is TRBV28, the J call TRBJ1-6, with D perhaps matching TRBD1 (5 bases). The V gene lost 9 bases and the J gene lost 6 bases, with 15 bases spanning the gap. The CDR3 totals 14 residues. In germline, CDR1 is MDHEN, CDR2 SYDVKM. In DNA, the CDR3 is TGTGCCAGTGCCCCGGGACCCAGTAATTCACCCCTCCACTTT. Translation gives CASAPGPSNSPLHF.

This clone has a single count. The chain couples TRBV12-5 to TRBJ1-5; the D gene is possibly TRBD1 (5 bases). Per the germline V gene, CDR1 is LGHNT and CDR2 is FRNRAP. V lost 0 bases, J lost 2 bases, and 14 bases lay in between. The CDR3 extends over 17 amino acids. DNA of the CDR3: TGTGCTAGTGGTTTGGTACTGCAGGGTAAGGGCAATCAGCCCCAGCATTTT. The encoded protein is CASGLVLQGKGNQPQHF.

This chain links TRBV6-4 with TRBJ1-4; tentatively, D is TRBD1 (5 bases). Per the germline V gene, CDR1 is MRHNA and CDR2 is SNTAGT. Trimming stripped 5 bases from V and 0 bases from J, with 7 bases between. CDR3 length equals 14 residues. For the CDR3, the DNA is TGTGCCAGCAGTCCGACAGCAACTAATGAAAAACTGTTTTTT. Amino acids: CASSPTATNEKLFF.

The rearrangement links TRBV2 to TRBJ1-4; no reliable D call. The CDR3 spans 14 residues. Trimming removed 7 bases from V and 8 bases from J, with 17 bases in between. Germline CDR1 is SNHLY and CDR2 is FYNNEI. In DNA, the CDR3 is TGTGCCAGCACCTCCGCCAGCTTGGGGGAAAAACTGTTTTTT. It codes for CASTSASLGEKLFF.

The chain uses TRBV11-2 and TRBJ1-3; 9 nucleotides align to TRBD1. There are 15 residues in the CDR3. CDR1 SGHAT and CDR2 FQNNGV come from the germline V gene. V lost 10 bases, J lost 2 bases, and 9 bases stayed unmatched. CDR3 sequence reads: CAIRRTGDAGNTIYF. DNA of the CDR3: TGTGCCATTAGGCGGACAGGGGACGCTGGAAACACCATATATTTT.

The chain has TRBV18 and TRBJ1-1, with TRBD1 matching 9 bases. With 3 bases clipped from V and 7 bases from J, the junction kept 15 bases outside the gene matches. This CDR3 spans 17 amino acids. From germline, CDR1 is KGHSH and CDR2 LQKENI. The CDR3 is CASSPIGTGTGILEAFF. CDR3 nucleotides: TGTGCCAGCTCACCCATTGGGACAGGGACAGGGATCCTTGAAGCTTTCTTT.

The table lists this clone with a count of one. The CDR3 nucleotides are TGTGCCAGTAGTCTACAGGGGGCGGGGGATACGCAGTATTTT. Protein: CASSLQGAGDTQYF. The rearrangement joins TRBV19 to TRBJ2-3; 9 positions agree with TRBD1. CDR3 size: 14 residues. Per germline, CDR1 LNHDA and CDR2 SQIVND (reference sequence). V was clipped by 5 bases and J by 6 bases; unmatched bases: 6.

The V and J genes are TRBV9 and TRBJ2-5; 7 bases align to TRBD2. The CDR3 covers 15 residues. Per germline, CDR1 SGDLS and CDR2 YYNGEE. Unmatched junction bases numbered 7, after V lost 0 bases and J lost 5 bases. CDR3 nucleotide sequence: TGTGCCAGCAGCGTAGAGGGGCGGGAGTATGAGACCCAGTACTTC. It is translated as CASSVEGREYETQYF. Full variable domain (remainder filled in from reference TRBV9 and TRBJ2-5): DSGVTQTPKHLITATGQRVTLRCSPRSGDLSVYWYQQSLDQGLQFLIQYYNGEERAKGNILERFSAQQFPDLHSELNLSSLELGDSALYFCASSVEGREYETQYFGPGTRLLVL.

The chain combines TRBV7-9 with TRBJ2-5; 13 nucleotides agree with TRBD2. Losses at the gene ends were 5 bases for V and 5 bases for J; bases not matched to a gene: 8. CDR3 size: 16 residues. CDR1 is SEHNR, CDR2 FQNEAQ, per germline (reference sequence). The CDR3 region has the DNA TGTGCCAGCAGCCCTGGACTAGCGGGAGCCGGGGAGACCCAGTACTTC. Residues: CASSPGLAGAGETQYF.

The chain links TRBV5-4 to TRBJ2-1, with 7 bases fitting TRBD2. Germline CDR1 is SGHNT and CDR2 is YYREEE (reference sequence). J gave up 8 bases and V 4 bases, and 9 bases lay outside the gene matches. This CDR3 contains 14 residues. CDR3 in amino acids: CASSRSTSRDEQFF. CDR3 nucleotides: TGTGCCAGCAGCCGTTCGACTAGCCGGGATGAGCAGTTCTTC.

V is TRBV10-3 and J is TRBJ2-2; perhaps TRBD2 as D (5 bases). The germline gives CDR1 ENHRY, CDR2 SYGVKD. V dropped 8 bases and J dropped 4 bases, with 20 bases sitting between them. The CDR3 covers 16 residues. The DNA for the CDR3 is TGTGCCATCTCAAGGTCATCCAGCGGACTCACCGGGGAGCTGTTTTTT. As protein: CAISRSSSGLTGELFF.

This chain connects TRBV5-5 to TRBJ2-5; 12 bases match TRBD1. V dropped 4 bases and J dropped 5; count of bases not matched to a gene: 6. The germline V gene encodes CDR1 SGHKS and CDR2 YYEKEE (reference sequence). The CDR3 has 15 residues. The CDR3 loop reads CASSRGQGALETQYF. DNA for the CDR3: TGTGCCAGCAGCAGGGGACAGGGGGCGTTGGAGACCCAGTACTTC.

V is TRBV19 and J is TRBJ2-2; D is ambiguous. V was clipped by 10 bases and J by 4 bases, with 13 bases between them. This CDR3 contains 13 residues. CDR1 is LNHDA, CDR2 SQIVND, per germline (reference sequence). CDR3 loop: CATAGSGTGELFF. In nucleotides, the CDR3 is TGTGCCACGGCCGGCTCGGGCACCGGGGAGCTGTTTTTT.

The gene calls are TRBV6-1 and TRBJ1-6; D remains unclear. With 8 bases removed from V and 16 bases from J, the gap between germline ends came to 18 bases. CDR1 is MNHNS and CDR2 is SASEGT in the germline V gene. The CDR3 totals 12 residues. The CDR3 DNA sequence: TGTGCCAGCCGCCACGGGGAGGGAAAACTCCACTTT. It translates to CASRHGEGKLHF.

The rearrangement joins TRBV30 to TRBJ2-6; perhaps TRBD2 as D (6 bases). Germline V gene lookup returns CDR1 GTSNPN and CDR2 SVGIG (reference sequence). Trimming took 2 bases from V and 0 from J, leaving 14 bases between them. The CDR3 runs to 17 residues. This CDR3 is CAWSRDLASSGANVLTF. CDR3 coding DNA: TGTGCCTGGAGTCGGGACTTGGCCTCCTCTGGGGCCAACGTCCTGACTTTC. The full variable domain, in which reference TRBV30 and TRBJ2-6 provide the parts outside the CDR3, is SQTIHQWPATLVQPVGSPLSLECTVEGTSNPNLYWYRQAAGRGLQLLFYSVGIGQISSEVPQNLSASRPQDRQFILSSKKLLLSDSGFYLCAWSRDLASSGANVLTFGAGSRLTVL.

Here the CDR3 reads CASSLSPGSYEQYF. The CDR3 DNA reads TGTGCCAGCAGCTTAAGCCCGGGATCCTACGAGCAGTACTTC. V usage is TRBV11-2 and J usage is TRBJ2-7; tentative D call: TRBD2 (5 bases). With 2 bases removed from V and 1 base from J, the gap between germline ends came to 9 bases. Germline lookup yields CDR1 SGHAT and CDR2 FQNNGV. The CDR3 consists of 14 residues.

To note about this clone: The sample has other DNA sequences that encode this CDR3 too. The V gene is TRBV6-1, the J gene TRBJ1-1; D ambiguous. Trimming took 4 bases from V and 0 from J, leaving 6 bases between them. Germline V lookup: CDR1 MNHNS, CDR2 SASEGT. This CDR3 has 13 amino acids. The CDR3 is CASSVQMNTEAFF. Written as DNA, the CDR3 is TGTGCCAGCAGTGTACAGATGAACACTGAAGCTTTCTTT.